This T cell receptor (beta chain) was recovered during a study of T cell responses to AZD1222 COVID-19 vaccine. Measured with immunoSEQ multiplex PCR; TCRdb has only the in-frame clones, and not every one. The data contain more than 95,000 clones, approximately 88% of them singletons. This material consisted of peripheral blood, taken on day 0 of AZD1222 vaccination. The receptor's source is an adult in good health.

CDR3 loop: CASSQGQGSSYEQYF. In DNA, the CDR3 is TGTGCCAGCAGCCAGGGACAGGGGAGCTCCTACGAGCAGTACTTC. The rearrangement joins TRBV7-8 to TRBJ2-7, with 10 positions matching TRBD1. V lost 5 bases and J lost 0; bases outside the gene matches: 4. Germline CDR1 is SGHVS and CDR2 is FQNEAQ. CDR3 size: 15 residues.